This T cell receptor (beta chain) was found in a study of CD8+ T cells in alopecia areata. Treatment defined: oral pan-JAK inhibitor, 5-10 mg twice daily. This CDR3 is built from 13 residues. Germline CDR1 reads SQVTM; CDR2 reads ANQGSEA. V dropped 7 bases and J dropped 6; count of bases not matched to a gene: 8. As the sequencing template, cDNA was produced by extracting RNA and reverse transcribing it. Some clones are missing from TCRdb's copy, which holds only in-frame ones; the method was immunoSEQ multiplex PCR. The table shows about 210,000 clones, with approximately 45% occurring only once. The chain employs TRBV29-1 and TRBJ2-7; 11 nucleotides align to TRBD2. The source is a human donor with alopecia areata. Material: CD4+ T cells sorted from blood, obtained at approximately week 39, from a patient treated with tofacitinib. DNA for the CDR3: TGCAGCGCGACTAGCGGGACTCTTGTCGAGCAGTACTTC. Protein product: CSATSGTLVEQYF.